The T cell receptor beta chain under discussion was sequenced for a study of cytomegalovirus exposure and HLA in healthy donors. Study-level findings and limits: In a later analysis, approximately 18,000 TCR beta sequences were associated with HLA alleles at 0.05 false discovery rate. The study listed under 200 cytomegalovirus-associated TCR beta chains.

PCR amplification relied on 60 Vbeta primers (plus 13 Jbeta primers). Assay: immunoSEQ multiplex PCR; the TCRdb copy retains only in-frame clones and omits some. The sample has under 200,000 clones, around 81% seen once. A word on this clone: Its antigen is undetermined.

The germline gives CDR1 MNHNY, CDR2 SVGAGI (reference sequence). V was shortened by 7 bases and J by 2 bases, with 13 bases between the two germline ends. This CDR3 has 14 residues. The sequence derives from a man younger than 45 in good health and CMV-seronegative. The sequencing sample was made of PBMCs. The rearrangement links TRBV6-6 to TRBJ2-3, with TRBD2 as a possible D gene (7 bases). CDR3 coding DNA: TGTGCCAGCACCGAGGGGGGGTCCACAGATACGCAGTATTTT. Protein product: CASTEGGSTDTQYF.